This TCR beta chain was sequenced in a study of OX40 agonist ivuxolimab in advanced cancers. Turning to the study itself: Ivuxolimab is an agonistic anti-OX40 (CD134) antibody, and patients were treated with it. A male proportion of over 75% was recorded, with mean age around 55 years and range about 20 to 79.

Generated by immunoSEQ multiplex PCR, the TCRdb table keeps only in-frame clones and is missing some. The sample lists tens of thousands of clones, roughly 90% seen once, with approximately 0.69% in the top ten. Germline-derived CDR1 and CDR2 are SGHRS and YFSETQ. V lost 3 bases, J lost 0 bases, and 2 bases stayed unmatched. This CDR3 region has 14 residues. This receptor was taken from an adult with an advanced solid tumor such as melanoma, head and neck, liver or kidney cancer. The chain links TRBV5-1 to TRBJ2-5, with 7 nucleotides matching TRBD2. The input for sequencing was CD4+ or CD8+ T cells sorted from blood, taken in a trial of the OX40 agonist ivuxolimab. CDR3: CASSSGLNQETQYF. In DNA form, the CDR3 reads TGCGCCAGCAGCTCGGGACTAAACCAAGAGACCCAGTACTTC.